This entry features one TCR beta chain sequence. This sample is part of a study of control samples from healthy donors and cancer patients. Repertoires were generated with immunoSEQ multiplex PCR, while TCRdb's copy carries only in-frame clones and drops some. The profile covers some 78,000 clones, with approximately 88% appearing a single time and roughly 7.6% taken by the ten largest. Germline V gives CDR1 MNHEY, CDR2 SMNVEV (reference sequence). The CDR3 loop spans 16 amino acids. With 5 bases removed from V and 1 base from J, the gap between germline ends came to 17 bases. This TCR derives from a woman aged 60-75 years in good health. The chain is built from TRBV27 and TRBJ1-1; D remains ambiguous. Sequenced: blood. The CDR3 loop is CASSPLRVKGNTEAFF. In DNA form, the CDR3 reads TGTGCCAGCAGTCCTCTCCGGGTCAAGGGGAACACTGAAGCTTTCTTT.